This is a list of T cell receptor beta chains from one sample in a study of post-analysis software for immune sequencing data. TCRdb re-called the PCR reads with MiXCR, one entry per CDR3 protein. The sample includes about 460,000 distinct CDR3 sequences, less than 45% of them seen just once. Source material: blood. The receptor source for this set is a girl between 10 and 17 years old with multiple sclerosis. Both conserved end residues are part of each CDR3. The order of the fields is CDR3 length, J gene, clone size, D gene, V gene, CDR3 protein, CDR3 DNA. A D gene is named only where the DNA matches it firmly. Expanded clones get a size class; other rows say once, few or many, or leave the size out.

16 | TRBJ2-1 | - | - | TRBV6-2/TRBV6-3 | CASSSPGLQFNNEQFF | TGTGCCAGCAGTTCCCCGGGACTTCAATTTAACAATGAGCAGTTCTTC
15 | TRBJ2-5 | few | TRBD1 | TRBV29-1 | CSVGINRGRGETQYF | TGCAGCGTTGGGATTAACAGGGGGCGCGGAGAGACCCAGTACTTC
15 | TRBJ2-3 | few | - | TRBV5-1 | CASSLDGGRDDTQYF | TGCGCCAGCAGCTTGGATGGGGGGCGCGATGATACGCAGTATTTT
16 | TRBJ1-2 | - | TRBD1 | TRBV4-2 | CASSQVGGTGTGGYTF | TGTGCCAGCAGCCAAGTCGGCGGGACAGGGACAGGTGGCTACACCTTC
15 | TRBJ2-7 | - | TRBD2 | TRBV27 | CASSTGTSGAYEQYF | TGTGCCAGCAGTACCGGGACTAGCGGGGCCTACGAGCAGTACTTC
15 | TRBJ2-7 | few | TRBD2 | TRBV28 | CASSLSGGPSYEQYF | TGTGCCAGCAGCCTTAGCGGGGGTCCTTCCTACGAGCAGTACTTC
13 | TRBJ1-1 | few | - | TRBV28 | CASRSPRVIEAFF | TGTGCCAGCCGATCCCCCCGGGTAATTGAAGCTTTCTTT
13 | TRBJ2-7 | - | TRBD2 | TRBV5-1 | CASSLVLAAEQYF | TGCGCCAGCAGCTTGGTTCTAGCGGCCGAGCAGTACTTC
14 | TRBJ2-5 | - | - | TRBV2 | CASPGGGLEETQYF | TGTGCCAGCCCCGGCGGCGGACTGGAAGAGACCCAGTACTTC
15 | TRBJ2-5 | few | TRBD1 | TRBV5-1 | CASSLEGQAQETQYF | TGCGCCAGCAGCTTGGAAGGACAGGCTCAAGAGACCCAGTACTTC
14 | TRBJ1-1 | few | - | TRBV12-3/TRBV12-4 | CASSLEDPNTEAFF | TGTGCCAGCAGTTTGGAGGATCCGAACACTGAAGCTTTCTTT
11 | TRBJ2-1 | - | - | TRBV20-1 | CSARSWGEQFF | TGCAGTGCTAGATCCTGGGGGGAGCAGTTCTTC
17 | TRBJ2-3 | - | TRBD2 | TRBV10-3 | CAISELAGVVSTDTQYF | TGTGCCATCAGTGAGCTAGCGGGAGTCGTTTCGACAGATACGCAGTATTTT
13 | TRBJ2-5 | once | TRBD1 | TRBV12-3/TRBV12-4 | CASSGGTGGKQYF | TGTGCCAGCAGTGGGGGGACAGGGGGCAAGCAGTACTTC
12 | TRBJ2-7 | - | - | TRBV20-1 | CSARPTFYEQYF | TGCAGTGCTAGACCCACTTTCTACGAGCAGTACTTC
15 | TRBJ2-7 | - | TRBD2 | TRBV5-1 | CASSLVGSGNDEQYF | TGCGCCAGCAGCTTGGTTGGTAGCGGGAACGACGAGCAGTACTTC
15 | TRBJ2-3 | - | TRBD2 | TRBV7-6 | CASSSYRAGGDTQYF | TGTGCCAGCAGCTCATATAGAGCGGGAGGGGATACGCAGTATTTT
15 | TRBJ2-3 | few | TRBD2 | TRBV5-1 | CASSFTSGYTDTQYF | TGCGCCAGCAGCTTTACTAGCGGTTACACAGATACGCAGTATTTT
13 | TRBJ2-7 | few | TRBD1 | TRBV2 | CASSRTGENEQYF | TGTGCCAGTAGCAGGACAGGGGAGAACGAGCAGTACTTC
15 | TRBJ2-1 | - | TRBD2 | TRBV28 | CASSPGGLASGEQFF | TGTGCCAGCAGTCCCGGGGGACTAGCTTCGGGTGAGCAGTTCTTC
14 | TRBJ2-7 | - | - | TRBV5-1 | CASSLVLQGYEQYF | TGCGCCAGCAGCTTGGTTCTGCAGGGGTACGAGCAGTACTTC
16 | TRBJ1-2 | - | TRBD1 | TRBV7-7 | CASSHLPGQGAYGYTF | TGTGCTAGCAGCCATCTACCGGGACAGGGGGCCTATGGCTACACCTTC
14 | TRBJ2-7 | - | TRBD1 | TRBV20-1 | CSAATGTGGDEQYF | TGCAGTGCTGCAACCGGGACAGGAGGGGACGAGCAGTACTTC
14 | TRBJ1-4 | - | TRBD1 | TRBV5-1 | CASSSTGPGEKLFF | TGCGCCAGCAGCTCGACAGGGCCTGGTGAAAAACTGTTTTTT
18 | TRBJ1-4 | - | TRBD1 | TRBV20-1 | CSARDRGGEGRGNEKLFF | TGCAGTGCTAGAGATAGAGGGGGCGAAGGAAGGGGTAATGAAAAACTGTTTTTT
11 | TRBJ2-1 | - | - | TRBV21-1 | CASSNRNEQFF | TGTGCCAGCAGCAACAGGAATGAGCAGTTCTTC
19 | TRBJ2-3 | - | TRBD1 | TRBV9 | CASSVGSVGTGRATDTQYF | TGTGCCAGCAGCGTAGGGTCCGTTGGGACAGGGCGGGCCACAGATACGCAGTATTTT
14 | TRBJ2-6 | - | - | TRBV10-3 | CAILDPGGANVLTF | TGTGCCATCTTGGACCCTGGTGGGGCCAACGTCCTGACTTTC
21 | TRBJ2-1 | few | TRBD2 | TRBV10-3 | CAISESKLAGVLMGTYNEQFF | TGTGCCATCAGTGAGTCTAAACTAGCGGGAGTTTTGATGGGAACCTACAATGAGCAGTTCTTC
12 | TRBJ2-5 | few | TRBD2 | TRBV29-1 | CSQLAGGPQQYF | TGCAGCCAGTTAGCGGGAGGGCCCCAACAGTACTTC
14 | TRBJ2-7 | few | TRBD2 | TRBV12-3/TRBV12-4 | CASSLGGLGGEQYF | TGTGCCAGCAGTTTGGGGGGACTAGGGGGTGAGCAGTACTTC
15 | TRBJ2-1 | - | TRBD2 | TRBV12-3/TRBV12-4 | CTSSLGTSGNVEQFF | TGTACCAGCAGTCTCGGGACTAGCGGGAATGTTGAGCAGTTCTTC
11 | TRBJ1-1 | - | - | TRBV28 | CASKGKAEAFF | TGTGCCAGCAAGGGAAAGGCTGAAGCTTTCTTT
18 | TRBJ2-1 | - | TRBD1 | TRBV12-3/TRBV12-4 | CASTRQGKPRYDYNEQFF | TGTGCCAGCACCCGACAGGGGAAACCTCGGTATGACTACAATGAGCAGTTCTTC
15 | TRBJ2-1 | - | TRBD1 | TRBV4-1 | CASSLRDRAYNEQFF | TGCGCCAGCAGCCTAAGGGACAGGGCTTACAATGAGCAGTTCTTC
15 | TRBJ2-5 | - | - | TRBV27 | CASSLVGRGGETQYF | TGTGCCAGCAGTTTAGTGGGCAGGGGCGGGGAGACCCAGTACTTC
14 | TRBJ2-1 | - | TRBD2 | TRBV10-3 | CAISESSSGNEQFF | TGTGCCATCAGTGAGTCGTCTAGCGGGAATGAGCAGTTCTTC
15 | TRBJ2-1 | - | TRBD2 | TRBV4-2 | CASSRSAGGEYEQFF | TGTGCCAGCAGCCGGTCAGCGGGAGGGGAGTATGAGCAGTTCTTC
16 | TRBJ2-5 | - | TRBD2 | TRBV13 | CASSLYLAGAGETQYF | TGTGCCAGCAGCTTATATCTAGCGGGAGCAGGGGAGACCCAGTACTTC
14 | TRBJ2-7 | - | TRBD2 | TRBV6-5 | CASSRRTSAYEQYF | TGTGCCAGCAGTCGACGGACTAGCGCCTACGAGCAGTACTTC
14 | TRBJ2-1 | - | TRBD2 | TRBV2 | CASSEWREKSEQFF | TGTGCCAGCAGTGAGTGGCGGGAGAAAAGTGAGCAGTTCTTC
14 | TRBJ2-7 | few | TRBD1 | TRBV20-1 | CSAPRDRTPYEQYF | TGCAGTGCTCCCCGGGACAGGACCCCCTACGAGCAGTACTTC
13 | TRBJ2-7 | - | - | TRBV29-1 | CSVLRRSLDEQYF | TGCAGCGTTCTTCGGCGGAGTCTGGACGAGCAGTACTTC
17 | TRBJ2-5 | - | TRBD2 | TRBV7-3 | CASSLSGAGGPGETQYF | TGTGCCAGCAGCCTCTCAGGAGCGGGAGGGCCTGGAGAGACCCAGTACTTC
21 | TRBJ2-3 | - | TRBD2 | TRBV7-9 | CASSLGSTSGSASSSTDTQYF | TGTGCCAGCAGCTTGGGTTCGACTAGCGGGAGCGCGTCCTCTAGCACAGATACGCAGTATTTT
15 | TRBJ2-5 | - | - | TRBV3-1 | CASSQGRPSGETQYF | TGTGCCAGCAGCCAAGGTAGGCCCTCGGGGGAGACCCAGTACTTC
16 | TRBJ2-7 | - | TRBD1 | TRBV28 | CASGVSPGTGNHEQYF | TGTGCCAGCGGAGTATCCCCCGGGACAGGGAACCACGAGCAGTACTTC
13 | TRBJ1-3 | once | - | TRBV5-6 | CASSGAGGNTIYF | TGTGCCAGCAGCGGGGCCGGTGGAAACACCATATATTTT
15 | TRBJ1-1 | - | - | TRBV9 | CASSGRQVSNTEAFF | TGTGCCAGCAGCGGACGACAGGTCTCGAACACTGAAGCTTTCTTT
16 | TRBJ2-5 | few | - | TRBV6-5 | CASSSTSPMGQETQYF | TGTGCCAGCAGTTCTACTAGCCCCATGGGCCAAGAGACCCAGTACTTC
15 | TRBJ1-2 | - | TRBD1 | TRBV7-2 | CASSSTGTVNYGYTF | TGTGCCAGCAGCTCAACCGGGACAGTTAACTATGGCTACACCTTC
18 | TRBJ2-3 | - | - | TRBV4-1 | CASSQGVGGGRSTDTQYF | TGCGCCAGCAGCCAAGGCGTCGGGGGCGGCCGTAGCACAGATACGCAGTATTTT
14 | TRBJ2-1 | - | - | TRBV24-1 | CATSDSSFYNEQFF | TGTGCCACCAGTGACTCTTCCTTCTACAATGAGCAGTTCTTC
14 | TRBJ2-1 | once | - | TRBV12-3/TRBV12-4 | CASSSGVTNNEQFF | TGTGCCAGCAGTTCAGGGGTGACCAACAATGAGCAGTTCTTC
12 | TRBJ2-5 | many | - | TRBV2 | CVRRGGEETQYF | TGTGTCCGGCGAGGTGGTGAAGAGACCCAGTACTTC
16 | TRBJ2-7 | - | TRBD1 | TRBV4-1 | CASSQDTGQVSYEQYF | TGCGCCAGCAGCCAAGATACGGGACAGGTCTCCTACGAGCAGTACTTC
16 | TRBJ2-1 | - | TRBD2 | TRBV13 | CASSLGSSGRAHEQFF | TGTGCCAGCAGCTTAGGCAGTAGCGGGAGGGCCCATGAGCAGTTCTTC
13 | TRBJ1-2 | few | - | TRBV6-5 | CAVSGSPNYGYTF | TGTGCCGTTTCAGGGAGTCCTAACTATGGCTACACCTTC
16 | TRBJ2-7 | - | TRBD2 | TRBV6-1 | CANSEGLAAMGYEQYF | TGTGCCAACAGCGAAGGACTAGCGGCAATGGGCTACGAGCAGTACTTC
18 | TRBJ2-1 | - | TRBD2 | TRBV27 | CASSPKTLAGVTYNEQFF | TGTGCCAGCAGTCCCAAAACACTAGCGGGAGTTACGTACAATGAGCAGTTCTTC